This T cell receptor beta chain is drawn from a study of T cell responses to AZD1222 COVID-19 vaccine. Study outcomes and limitations: White British ancestry dominated among donors, who included more females, and clonal diversity was possibly underestimated. There were repertoire samples only from the period after the peak T cell response. Baseline testing showed seropositivity in only a handful of AZD1222 recipients.

About this clone itself: Antigen: not known.

This CDR3 contains 16 residues. Germline V CDR1 and CDR2: LGHDT, YNNKEL (reference sequence). Trimming cost V 0 bases and J 3 bases, with 14 bases left between them. TCRdb's copy holds only in-frame clones and misses some; the assay was immunoSEQ multiplex PCR. The table has around 120,000 clones, around 84% seen once. V is TRBV3-1 (or the pseudogene TRBV3-2) and J is TRBJ1-2; maybe TRBD1 (6 bases). Sequences were derived from peripheral blood, sampled 28 days after the second AZD1222 dose. This TCR was recovered from an adult who received the AZD1222 COVID-19 vaccine. The DNA for the CDR3 is TGTGCCAGCAGCCAAGATTTCAGGGGTAGGGACTATGGCTACACCTTC. Protein product: CASSQDFRGRDYGYTF.